This TCR beta chain came from a study of T-cell reconstitution after alpha-beta-depleted transplantation in children. Unique molecular identifiers were incorporated into the prepared TCRbeta library. In TCRdb, the PCR reads were re-called with MiXCR into one record per CDR3 protein. This sample yields 420,000 or so distinct CDR3 sequences, of which approximately 11% are seen a single time; 4.5% to 6.5% belongs to the top ten. V dropped 5 bases and J dropped 5 bases, with 15 bases sitting between them. This CDR3 has 14 amino acids. Germline assignment: CDR1 ENHRY and CDR2 SYGVKD. This clonotype was detected ten times or more.

The chain recombines TRBV10-3 with TRBJ2-5, with D tentatively TRBD2 (5 bases). The specimen was PBMCs from the stem cell graft donor, collected from the stem cell graft. This TCR was recovered from a human donor who donated a stem cell graft to a child with acute myeloid leukemia. For the CDR3, the DNA is TGTGCCATCAGTCAAGGGATTAGCGTGGAGACCCAGTACTTC. Protein product: CAISQGISVETQYF.